This entry is about one T cell receptor beta chain. Its antigen is unidentified. The sample comes from a study of T-cell memory formation after mild COVID-19. Findings and limits, study-wide: Clones that contracted clustered mainly in CM and EM if CD4+ and in EMRA if CD8+. The second-wave clones peaking on day 37 were not confirmed as SARS-CoV-2-specific. Cross-reactive memory seemingly joined, as some responding clones were found in pre-infection memory.

Each CDR3 protein gets one entry after TCRdb re-called the 5' RACE reads with MiXCR. The sample lists roughly 150,000 distinct CDR3 sequences; roughly 13% were seen once. Germline assignment: CDR1 DFQATT and CDR2 SNEGSKA (reference sequence). Between the trimmed V and J ends, which lost 5 bases and 4 bases, there was a span of 20 bases. There are 15 residues in the CDR3. What was sequenced was PBMCs or a T cell subset sorted from them (not recorded which). The receptor was isolated from a man younger than 35 who had mild COVID-19 (a few samples of this study predate the infection). Cell type and time point are not known. The chain combines TRBV20-1 with TRBJ1-2, with D maybe TRBD1 (6 bases). The CDR3, as DNA: TGCAGTGCTCAGCCCCAGCAGGGGAGGTCCTATGGCTACACCTTC. It encodes CSAQPQQGRSYGYTF.